One and the same sample provided the 12 T cell receptor beta chains below, sequenced in a study of blood T cell repertoires in COVID-19. TCRdb's table, derived via immunoSEQ multiplex PCR, lists solely in-frame clones and lacks some. The table has 400,000 to 450,000 clones, around 90% seen once. Sequenced sample: peripheral blood. These receptors were taken from a man aged 18-30 years with COVID-19, enrolled during active disease.

V usage is TRBV5-1 and J usage is TRBJ2-2; D may be TRBD1 (6 bases). CDR1 SGHRS and CDR2 YFSETQ come from the germline V gene. Trimming took 4 bases from V and 0 from J, leaving 13 bases between them. The CDR3 is 16 residues long. This chain's CDR3 is CASSVQQGSNTGELFF. In DNA, the CDR3 is TGCGCCAGCAGCGTTCAACAGGGTTCGAACACCGGGGAGCTGTTTTTT.

This chain connects TRBV18 to TRBJ1-1; the D is unclear. V dropped 1 base and J dropped 6 bases, with 15 bases sitting between them. The V gene's germline CDR1 is KGHSH and CDR2 LQKENI. The CDR3 runs 15 residues. CDR3 in DNA: TGTGCCAGCTCACCACGGGCGGCGGAGGGTTCTGAAGCTTTCTTT. This gives the protein CASSPRAAEGSEAFF. The full variable domain, with the rest looked up from reference TRBV18 and TRBJ1-1, is NAGVMQNPRHLVRRRGQEARLRCSPMKGHSHVYWYRQLPEEGLKFMVYLQKENIIDESGMPKERFSAEFPKEGPSILRIQQVVRGDSAAYFCASSPRAAEGSEAFFGQGTRLTVV.

The chain employs TRBV12-3 or TRBV12-4 and TRBJ2-7, with TRBD2 matching 10 bases. The CDR3 sequence is 12 residues long. V lost 6 bases to trimming and J lost 5 bases; unmatched junction nucleotides: 1. This chain's CDR3 is CASRGTSDEQYF. The CDR3 coding sequence is TGTGCCAGCAGGGGGACTAGCGACGAGCAGTACTTC.

This clone was detected only a few times. The rearrangement uses TRBV6-5 and TRBJ1-3; TRBD1 is a possible D gene (5 bases). This CDR3 has 14 residues. Trimming removed 6 bases from V and 2 bases from J, with 11 bases in between. The germline CDR1 and CDR2 sequences are MNHEY and SVGAGI. Written as DNA, the CDR3 is TGTGCCAGCAGGTCGGGGGAAACTGGAAACACCATATATTTT. Protein product: CASRSGETGNTIYF.

The V and J genes are TRBV5-1 and TRBJ2-3; TRBD2 agrees at 12 bases. Germline CDR1 SGHRS, CDR2 YFSETQ. V lost 4 bases to trimming and J lost 2 bases; unmatched junction nucleotides: 5. The CDR3 sequence is 16 residues long. CDR3 bases: TGCGCCAGCAGCCCCAGGACTAGCGGGGCCACAGATACGCAGTATTTT. Translated: CASSPRTSGATDTQYF.

The CDR3 bases are TGCGCCAGCAGCTACGGGACATTGAGCTCTGGAAACACCATATATTTT. Protein sequence: CASSYGTLSSGNTIYF. The chain combines TRBV5-1 with TRBJ1-3, with D tentatively TRBD1 (6 bases). CDR1 SGHRS and CDR2 YFSETQ come from the germline V gene. V was clipped by 3 bases and J by 0 bases, with 13 bases between them. There are 16 residues in the CDR3.

CDR3 sequence (DNA): TGCGCCAGCAGTGAGCAGGACTATGGCTACACCTTC. It codes for CASSEQDYGYTF. The chain joins TRBV10-2 to TRBJ1-2; D unresolved. The V end was cut by 2 bases, the J end by 3 bases, with 4 bases between. The CDR3 has 12 residues. Germline values: CDR1 WSHSY, CDR2 SAAADI.

V and J are TRBV19 and TRBJ1-6; tentatively, D is TRBD1 (5 bases). The CDR3 totals 15 residues. The germline gives CDR1 LNHDA, CDR2 SQIVND (reference sequence). Trimming removed 3 bases at V and 7 bases at J, with 13 bases between. Here the CDR3 DNA reads TGTGCCAGTAGTATTTCGGGGGGTAGGAATTCACCCCTCCACTTT. The encoded protein is CASSISGGRNSPLHF.

The chain is built from TRBV27 and TRBJ2-7; no clear D gene. V was pared by 6 bases and J by 2 bases, with 14 bases between. The CDR3 loop spans 14 amino acids. Germline assignment: CDR1 MNHEY and CDR2 SMNVEV (reference sequence). In DNA form, the CDR3 reads TGTGCCAGCAGATCCGAGTCCCAGGCCTACGAGCAGTACTTC. Amino acid sequence: CASRSESQAYEQYF.

This chain uses TRBV15 with TRBJ2-7, with 13 bases that match TRBD2. The germline V gene has CDR1 LNHNV and CDR2 YYDKDF (reference sequence). V trimming: 1 base; J trimming: 6 bases; junction bases outside the gene matches: 15. CDR3 length: 19 residues. CDR3 region: CATSRAGDLLAGGFGEQYF. The CDR3 region has the DNA TGTGCCACCAGCAGAGCGGGCGATTTACTAGCGGGAGGGTTTGGCGAGCAGTACTTC.

The chain carries TRBV6-5 and TRBJ2-2; D is undetermined. Trimming removed 0 bases at V and 4 bases at J, with 9 bases between. The CDR3 has 15 amino acids. Germline CDR1 reads MNHEY; CDR2 reads SVGAGI. CDR3 coding DNA: TGTGCCAGCAGTTACTCGATTGTCGGCACCGGGGAGCTGTTTTTT. It specifies CASSYSIVGTGELFF.

The chain combines TRBV4-1 with TRBJ1-3; 7 bases align to TRBD1. CDR1 is MGHRA, CDR2 YSYEKL, per germline. Trimming removed 5 bases from V and 0 bases from J; junction bases left unmatched: 4. The CDR3 is made up of 15 amino acids. The CDR3 loop reads CASSGDRSSGNTIYF. The CDR3 coding sequence is TGCGCCAGCAGCGGGGACAGAAGCTCTGGAAACACCATATATTTT.